Here is one T cell receptor beta chain with its context. The data are from a study of human CD8 memory T cell subsets. The germline CDR1 and CDR2 sequences are MGHRA and YSYEKL. The CDR3 covers 14 residues. By UMI-labeled 5' RACE, the TCR beta libraries were made. TCRdb reprocessed the 5' RACE reads and reports one entry per CDR3 protein, with no DNA. This sample contains over 8,000 distinct CDR3 sequences. It was CCR7+ PD-1+ TIGIT+ early memory CD8+ T cells with exhausted-like traits that constituted TPEX cells. The sequence was obtained from a human donor in good health. Sequencing was carried out using CD8+ T cells from PBMCs. The chain joins TRBV4-1 to TRBJ2-2. The CDR3 sequence is CASSQGKFAGELFF.